The 5 T cell receptor beta chains below come from one sample, sequenced in a study of cytomegalovirus exposure and HLA in healthy donors. Primers for the PCR totalled 60 Vbeta and 13 Jbeta. Generated by immunoSEQ multiplex PCR, the TCRdb table keeps only in-frame clones and is missing some. The sample has 99,000 or so clones; less than 85% are singletons. Input material: PBMCs. Receptors were obtained from a man aged 35 to 55 in good health and CMV-seropositive.

The rearrangement links TRBV11-2 to TRBJ2-5, with D tentatively TRBD2 (6 bases). The CDR3 is 15 residues long. Germline CDR1 SGHAT, CDR2 FQNNGV. Trimming shortened V by 5 bases and J by 5 bases, and 18 bases separated the two germline ends. The CDR3 DNA follows: TGTGCCAGCAGCATCGCTGCGGGGTTCAGGGAGACCCAGTACTTC. Amino acids: CASSIAAGFRETQYF.

Note on this clone: The junction departs from germline at one end; a sequencing error may be responsible. The V and J genes are TRBV5-6 and TRBJ2-1; 11 nucleotides align to TRBD2. The germline V gene has CDR1 SGHDT and CDR2 YYEEEE. There are 19 residues in the CDR3. CDR3: CASSLVGWTSGPSSNEQFF. CDR3 bases: TGTGCCAGCAGCTTGGTGGGATGGACTAGCGGGCCTTCCTCCAATGAGCAGTTCTTC.

This sequence joins TRBV7-3 and TRBJ2-6; 7 nucleotides line up with TRBD1. Trimming cost V 4 bases and J 11 bases; bases outside gene matches: 8. The CDR3 runs to 14 residues. Per the germline V gene, CDR1 is SGHTA and CDR2 is FQGTGA. The CDR3 DNA follows: TGTGCCAGCAGCTACCAGACAGGGTTTGACGTCCTGACTTTC. Translated, it gives CASSYQTGFDVLTF.

This clone was observed a single time. This chain links TRBV5-4 with TRBJ2-1; D is perhaps TRBD2 (5 bases). V was pared by 2 bases and J by 2 bases, with 8 bases between. Germline values: CDR1 SGHNT, CDR2 YYREEE (reference sequence). The CDR3 totals 14 residues. CDR3 DNA: TGTGCCAGCAGCTTTGAGACTACCTACAATGAGCAGTTCTTC. The encoded protein is CASSFETTYNEQFF.

Only a few counts were recorded for this clone. The chain links TRBV7-6 to TRBJ1-2; 8 positions match TRBD1. Germline-derived CDR1 and CDR2 are SGHVS and FNYEAQ. The junction had 9 bases not matched to a gene; V was cut back by 4 bases and J by 8 bases. CDR3 size: 14 residues. The CDR3 DNA reads TGTGCCAGCAGCTCCCTCAGGGGGCCAAGGGGCTACACCTTC. It is translated as CASSSLRGPRGYTF.